This T cell receptor (beta chain) was documented in a study of blood T cell repertoires in COVID-19. Study-level information: COVID-19 samples from acute and convalescent phases originated in the United States, Italy and Spain. The analysed material was cDNA or gDNA that came from T cells, B-cell-depleted T cells, or PBMCs.

Per the original methods: The assay estimated nucleated cells by amplifying reference gene primers. Here immunoSEQ multiplex PCR was the method, and the copy in TCRdb shows in-frame clones only, minus some. The V and J calls and the clone size are those of that table, but D and trimming were determined from the DNA. The sample comprises about 58,000 clones, around 86% of which are singletons, and more than 6% rests with the top ten. CDR3 size: 14 residues. Germline assignment: CDR1 SGHRS and CDR2 YFSETQ. The junction had 11 bases not matched to a gene; V was cut back by 7 bases and J by 8 bases. Sequencing was done on a sample of peripheral blood. This clonotype originated in a human donor with active COVID-19. The donor label of this sample is uncertain. The chain has TRBV5-1 and TRBJ2-1; 8 nucleotides line up with TRBD2. CDR3 sequence reads: CASHGGFSGDEQFF. The CDR3 DNA reads as TGCGCCAGCCACGGGGGGTTTAGCGGGGATGAGCAGTTCTTC.